The T cell receptor beta chain under discussion was sequenced for a study of TIL therapy for anti-PD-1-resistant metastatic lung cancer. Study results and caveats: The baseline peripheral repertoire was partially replaced by infused TIL clonotypes that later decayed.

Time point of the sample: pre-treatment sample, taken before nivolumab and TIL therapy. A word on this clone: Antigen unknown.

The V and J ends lost 3 bases and 7 bases respectively, with 12 bases between them. CDR3 length equals 13 residues. Per germline, CDR1 SEHNR and CDR2 FQNEAQ (reference sequence). The libraries were made with immunoSEQ v3. Sequencing depth was around 1.9 million read pairs for survey level, roughly 5-6 million for deep. Sequencing was performed with immunoSEQ multiplex PCR; in TCRdb, only in-frame clones are kept and a portion is missing. The top ten clones hold under 8% of a sample with some 20,000 clones, about 79% of them seen once. The sequencing used blood, collected at baseline. The chain combines TRBV7-9 with TRBJ1-1, with D possibly TRBD1 on 5 matching bases. The origin of this receptor is a person aged 25 to 80 with non-small cell lung cancer. The CDR3: CASSLEGASEAFF. The CDR3 bases are TGTGCCAGCAGCTTGGAAGGGGCTAGTGAAGCTTTCTTT. Full variable domain (rest looked up from reference TRBV7-9 and TRBJ1-1): DTGVSQNPRHKITKRGQNVTFRCDPISEHNRLYWYRQTLGQGPEFLTYFQNEAQLEKSRLLSDRFSAERPKGSFSTLEIQRTEQGDSAMYLCASSLEGASEAFFGQGTRLTVV.